Shown below are 10 T cell receptor beta chains from a single sample sequenced in a study of Ad26.COV2.S vaccination and SARS-CoV-2 variants. Treatment here: about 20 received Ad26.COV2.S at low or high dose, single or two shots; a few received placebo; per-sample allocation not given. Day 63 after the first injection of vaccine or placebo was the sampling time. The data were produced by immunoSEQ multiplex PCR, yet TCRdb's version contains in-frame clones alone and is incomplete. This table has about 480,000 clones, roughly nine tenths appearing once. The sequenced sample was peripheral blood, obtained in a trial of Ad26.COV2.S vaccine versus placebo. Receptors were obtained from a person between 18 and 65 years old who received the Ad26.COV2.S COVID-19 vaccine or a placebo.

The V call is TRBV29-1, the J call TRBJ2-3; D gene ambiguous. In germline, CDR1 is SQVTM, CDR2 ANQGSEA. The CDR3 has 11 amino acids. The germline V and J ends were trimmed by 6 bases and 6 bases, with 10 bases remaining between them. The CDR3 here is CSVRLGDTQYF. In DNA, the CDR3 is TGCAGCGTCCGGTTGGGGGATACGCAGTATTTT.

The CDR3 coding sequence is TGTGCCAGCAGCAAACTGGAGATGAACACTGAAGCTTTCTTT. Protein product: CASSKLEMNTEAFF. The V call is TRBV21-1, the J call TRBJ1-1. TRBV21-1 is labeled a pseudogene. The CDR3 runs 14 residues.

V and J are TRBV10-3 and TRBJ1-2; the D is unclear. Trimming took off 6 bases at V and 8 bases at J, with 19 bases between the two ends. CDR1 and CDR2 (germline): ENHRY, SYGVKD. CDR3 length: 14 residues. DNA for the CDR3: TGTGCCATCAGCACGGCCAGGCGAGAGGAGGGCTACACCTTC. This codes for CAISTARREEGYTF.

The V and J genes are TRBV30 and TRBJ2-3; 8 bases are a match to TRBD2. This CDR3 has 14 amino acids. V shed 0 bases, J shed 4 bases, and the junction held 3 bases outside the gene matches. Germline CDR1 reads GTSNPN; CDR2 reads SVGIG (reference sequence). The CDR3 is CAWSVGTRADTQYF. The DNA of the CDR3 is TGTGCCTGGAGTGTCGGGACTAGGGCAGATACGCAGTATTTT.

V gene TRBV28 combines with J gene TRBJ2-7; 16 bases map to TRBD2. CDR3 length equals 16 residues. The germline CDR1 and CDR2 sequences are MDHEN and SYDVKM. V shed 9 bases and J 7 bases; nucleotides not matched to a gene: 12. The CDR3 DNA is TGTGCCAGTGCCCCAAGGGGGACTAGCGGGAGGGGGGAGCAGTACTTC. This gives the protein CASAPRGTSGRGEQYF.

This rearrangement joins TRBV19 to TRBJ2-5; the D is unclear. With 1 base removed from V and 2 bases from J, the gap between germline ends came to 5 bases. The germline CDR1 and CDR2 sequences are LNHDA and SQIVND (reference sequence). The CDR3 is 13 residues long. DNA of the CDR3: TGTGCCAGTAGTATAGGGCCTCAAGAGACCCAGTACTTC. It is translated as CASSIGPQETQYF.

The chain employs TRBV4-2 and TRBJ1-4, with 9 bases that match TRBD1. The CDR3 runs 15 residues. CDR1 is LGHNA and CDR2 is YNFKEQ in the germline V gene. The ends lost 4 bases at V and 8 bases at J; junction bases unmatched: 8. This chain's CDR3 is CASSPPGQGNEKLFF. As DNA, the CDR3 is TGTGCCAGCAGCCCCCCGGGACAGGGAAACGAAAAACTGTTTTTT.

A single count supports this clone. The V gene is TRBV5-1, the J gene TRBJ2-7; 7 bases match TRBD1. This CDR3 spans 14 amino acids. V lost 1 base, J lost 2 bases, and 3 bases stayed unmatched. CDR1 and CDR2 from the germline V gene are SGHRS and YFSETQ. CDR3 DNA sequence: TGCGCCAGCAGCTTGCGAAGGGGGCCCTACGAGCAGTACTTC. Its translation: CASSLRRGPYEQYF.

The genes are TRBV30 and TRBJ1-1; D not certain. Trimming cost V 0 bases and J 11 bases, with 13 bases left between them. From germline, CDR1 is GTSNPN and CDR2 SVGIG (reference sequence). The CDR3 sequence is 12 residues long. The CDR3 nucleotides are TGTGCCTGGAGTGTACTGCGCAACCAGGCTTTCTTT. Translated, it gives CAWSVLRNQAFF.

This chain links TRBV19 with TRBJ1-3; D call uncertain. The CDR3 totals 14 residues. CDR1 is LNHDA and CDR2 is SQIVND in the germline V gene (reference sequence). Trimming cost V 7 bases and J 4 bases, with 14 bases left between them. The CDR3 here is CASTTPGGGNTIYF. CDR3 nucleotide sequence: TGTGCCAGTACCACCCCGGGCGGGGGAAACACCATATATTTT.